Shown below are 13 T cell receptor beta chains from a single sample sequenced in a study of blood T cell repertoires in COVID-19. Measured with immunoSEQ multiplex PCR; TCRdb has only the in-frame clones, and not every one. The data show more than 300,000 clones, about 93% seen once. The sequencing sample was made of peripheral blood. The receptors were gathered from a young woman who had recovered from COVID-19.

The rearrangement uses TRBV7-8 and TRBJ1-2; unclear D gene. The germline gives CDR1 SGHVS, CDR2 FQNEAQ. The length of the CDR3 is 13 residues. V lost 1 base and J lost 8, with 11 bases in between. The CDR3: CASSLGPRWGYTF. The CDR3 DNA follows: TGTGCCAGCAGCTTAGGCCCTCGGTGGGGCTACACCTTC.

V usage is TRBV9 and J usage is TRBJ2-1, with 9 nucleotides matching TRBD2. CDR1 is SGDLS, CDR2 YYNGEE, per germline. The length of the CDR3 is 15 residues. V shed 0 bases, J shed 8 bases, and the junction held 6 bases outside the gene matches. CDR3 in DNA: TGTGCCAGCAGCGTAGGGGGGGGACTAGCTGATGAGCAGTTCTTC. Its translation is CASSVGGGLADEQFF.

The J gene is TRBJ2-2, the V gene TRBV19, with D uncertain. The CDR3 has 19 residues. The V gene lost 2 bases and the J gene lost 4 bases, with 23 bases spanning the gap. CDR1 and CDR2 from the germline V gene are LNHDA and SQIVND (reference sequence). For the CDR3, the DNA is TGTGCCAGTAGTATATCACGAGCGCGTGGTCTACCCTTCACCGGGGAGCTGTTTTTT. This sequence encodes CASSISRARGLPFTGELFF.

This chain joins TRBV7-9 and TRBJ2-1; 7 bases fit TRBD2. The germline V gene has CDR1 SEHNR and CDR2 FQNEAQ (reference sequence). The CDR3 loop spans 16 amino acids. J was trimmed by 0 bases and V by 1 base; bases with no gene match: 3. The CDR3 bases are TGTGCCAGCAGCTTAGACGGCGGGGGCTCCTACAATGAGCAGTTCTTC. Translating gives CASSLDGGGSYNEQFF.

The chain links TRBV30 to TRBJ1-2; tentative D call: TRBD1 (6 bases). The CDR3 covers 14 residues. Germline-derived CDR1 and CDR2 are GTSNPN and SVGIG (reference sequence). Trimming cost V 1 base and J 0 bases, with 9 bases left between them. CDR3 protein: CAWSGQVANYGYTF. CDR3 DNA: TGTGCCTGGAGTGGACAGGTAGCTAACTATGGCTACACCTTC.

The chain has TRBV9 and TRBJ2-5; no firm D call. There are 13 residues in the CDR3. The V gene's germline CDR1 is SGDLS and CDR2 YYNGEE. With 4 bases removed from V and 1 base from J, the gap between germline ends came to 8 bases. The CDR3 DNA is TGTGCCAGCAGCTCAGGCCCCCAAGAGACCCAGTACTTC. As protein: CASSSGPQETQYF.

The V call is TRBV5-4, the J call TRBJ1-2; tentative D call: TRBD1 (6 bases). The V end was cut by 0 bases, the J end by 1 base, with 13 bases between. Germline CDR1 reads SGHNT; CDR2 reads YYREEE (reference sequence). This CDR3 is 16 amino acids long. CDR3 sequence (DNA): TGTGCCAGCAGCTTGGCCGAGGACAGTTATAACTATGGCTACACCTTC. Its translation is CASSLAEDSYNYGYTF.

This chain uses TRBV27 with TRBJ1-2, with 7 bases lining up with TRBD1. Germline-derived CDR1 and CDR2 are MNHEY and SMNVEV (reference sequence). CDR3 size: 15 residues. The V and J ends lost 4 bases and 4 bases, in that order; junction bases with no gene match: 9. In DNA, the CDR3 is TGTGCCAGCAGTTATCACAGGGGAGCTAGCTATGGCTACACCTTC. Its translation is CASSYHRGASYGYTF.

This rearrangement joins TRBV4-1 to TRBJ2-3, with 10 positions matching TRBD2. The CDR3 loop spans 16 amino acids. The germline gives CDR1 MGHRA, CDR2 YSYEKL. With V trimmed by 2 bases and J by 1 base, 3 bases remained unmatched. The DNA of the CDR3 is TGCGCCAGCAGCCAATCGGGACTAGCGCGCACAGATACGCAGTATTTT. Residues: CASSQSGLARTDTQYF.

The V call is TRBV6-5, the J call TRBJ2-2; TRBD2 might be the D (5 bases). The CDR3 runs to 15 residues. Looked up from germline, CDR1 is MNHEY and CDR2 is SVGAGI. V lost 8 bases, J lost 6 bases, and 19 bases lay in between. DNA for the CDR3: TGTGCCAGCCGGCCGGGGTTTATGTTCCCCGGGGAGCTGTTTTTT. It yields the protein CASRPGFMFPGELFF.

V usage is TRBV2 and J usage is TRBJ2-3; 9 nucleotides match TRBD2. CDR1 is SNHLY, CDR2 FYNNEI, per germline. V trimming: 3 bases; J trimming: 2 bases; junction bases outside the gene matches: 6. The CDR3 is 16 residues long. The DNA of the CDR3 is TGTGCCAGCAGTGATGGTGCGGGAGGGCCCACAGATACGCAGTATTTT. This encodes CASSDGAGGPTDTQYF.

The J gene is TRBJ1-2, the V gene TRBV30, with TRBD1 matching over 9 bases. Losses at the gene ends were 1 base for V and 2 bases for J; bases not matched to a gene: 8. The CDR3 has 16 residues. Per the germline V gene, CDR1 is GTSNPN and CDR2 is SVGIG (reference sequence). CDR3 protein: CAWSGGGTGTNYGYTF. CDR3 in DNA: TGTGCCTGGAGTGGAGGTGGGACAGGGACCAACTATGGCTACACCTTC.

The chain carries TRBV27 and TRBJ1-5, with 7 bases lining up with TRBD1. Trimming at V came to 5 bases and at J to 7 bases, leaving 11 bases not matched to a gene. Germline V gene sequence: CDR1 MNHEY, CDR2 SMNVEV (reference sequence). The CDR3 loop spans 15 amino acids. DNA for the CDR3: TGTGCCAGCAGTCCCCTGGGAGAGGGGGCACAGCCCCAGCATTTT. It specifies CASSPLGEGAQPQHF.